This T cell receptor beta chain was recovered during a study of blood T cell repertoires in COVID-19. Study at large: Collection of acute and convalescent COVID-19 samples took place in the United States, Italy and Spain.

Individuals aged about 18 to 100 years were recruited from around 22 US areas. V was pared by 7 bases and J by 6 bases, with 9 bases of the junction left unmatched. Germline V gene lookup returns CDR1 LNHDA and CDR2 SQIVND (reference sequence). The CDR3 extends over 14 amino acids. In the authors' workflow: Estimation of nucleated cell counts relied on the amplification of reference gene primers. Assay used: immunoSEQ multiplex PCR; TCRdb lists only in-frame clones, some missing. The DNA was the basis for D and trimming; V, J and clone size are from that table. The sample lists 200,000 or so clones; more than 75% were seen once.

The TCR was taken from a woman aged 40 to 49 with acute COVID-19. This chain links TRBV19 with TRBJ2-7; 10 bases are a match to TRBD2. Material: PBMCs or T cells enriched from blood (not recorded which). In DNA, the CDR3 is TGTGCCAGTAAGAATCTAGCGGGAGCCGGCGAGCAGTACTTC. Protein sequence: CASKNLAGAGEQYF.